A single sample gave rise to the 17 T cell receptor beta chains below, sequenced in a study of shared clonotypes between healthy human individuals. The repertoire was sequenced with immunoSEQ multiplex PCR; TCRdb's copy has only in-frame clones and lacks some. Among about 1 million clones listed, around 74% were seen once. Material: memory CD4+ T cells sorted from blood. The subset is: CD45RA-negative fraction. The receptors come from a man younger than 35 in good health.

This clone was detected a few times. The chain uses TRBV25-1 and TRBJ1-5; no reliable D call. CDR3 length: 13 amino acids. V lost 5 bases and J lost 2, with 7 bases in between. Germline V gene sequence: CDR1 MGHDK, CDR2 SYGVNS. The CDR3 sequence is CASSPTGNQPQHF. CDR3 nucleotides: TGTGCCAGCAGTCCAACCGGCAATCAGCCCCAGCATTTT.

V is TRBV7-2 and J is TRBJ2-3; TRBD2 matches 12 bases. After removal of 0 bases from V and 6 bases from J, the junction contained 10 bases not matched to a gene. The CDR3 totals 18 residues. The germline V gene encodes CDR1 SGHTA and CDR2 FQGNSA. This chain's CDR3 is CASSLAFPSGGARDTQYF. CDR3 sequence (DNA): TGTGCCAGCAGCTTAGCGTTCCCTAGCGGGGGGGCCAGGGATACGCAGTATTTT.

This clone was seen only once. The J gene is TRBJ2-7, the V gene TRBV2; D may be TRBD1 (6 bases). Trimming pared 3 bases from V and 6 bases from J, leaving 15 bases between. CDR1 SNHLY and CDR2 FYNNEI come from the germline V gene. This CDR3 is 14 amino acids long. CDR3 coding DNA: TGTGCCAGCAGTGATGGTACAGGGAGCGGCGAGCAGTACTTC. Encoded protein: CASSDGTGSGEQYF.

The chain has TRBV7-6 and TRBJ1-1; 8 bases agree with TRBD1. The CDR3 is 13 amino acids. Germline lookup yields CDR1 SGHVS and CDR2 FNYEAQ. Losses at the gene ends were 5 bases for V and 7 bases for J; bases not matched to a gene: 6. The CDR3 DNA follows: TGTGCCAGCAGCCCCAGGACAGGGATTGAAGCTTTCTTT. Its protein product is CASSPRTGIEAFF.

The J gene is TRBJ1-2, the V gene TRBV11-2; TRBD1 is a possible D gene (6 bases). The CDR3 consists of 16 residues. Trimming removed 5 bases from V and 5 bases from J, with 21 bases in between. Germline CDR1 is SGHAT and CDR2 is FQNNGV. In nucleotides, the CDR3 is TGTGCCAGCAGCCCCGCAGGGACAAAGTCCTTATATGGCTACACCTTC. Protein: CASSPAGTKSLYGYTF.

The CDR3 nucleotides are TGTGCCAGCTCACCATCGGTCTTAGGGTCCACTGAAGCTTTCTTT. It encodes CASSPSVLGSTEAFF. The V gene is TRBV18, the J gene TRBJ1-1; D ambiguous. Germline V lookup: CDR1 KGHSH, CDR2 LQKENI. Trimming took 2 bases from V and 4 from J, leaving 14 bases between them. The CDR3 loop spans 15 amino acids.

The chain is built from TRBV27 and TRBJ2-7; D possibly matches TRBD1 or TRBD2 (5 bases each). From germline, CDR1 is MNHEY and CDR2 SMNVEV (reference sequence). This CDR3 comprises 13 residues. V was pared by 3 bases and J by 3 bases, with 9 bases between. CDR3 DNA sequence: TGTGCCAGCAGTTTGGCTGGGGGCTACGAGCAGTACTTC. Protein: CASSLAGGYEQYF.

The chain employs TRBV7-3 and TRBJ2-3; D is unresolved. Trimming shortened V by 4 bases and J by 1 base, and 9 bases separated the two germline ends. This CDR3 has 14 amino acids. Germline assignment: CDR1 SGHTA and CDR2 FQGTGA. As DNA, the CDR3 is TGTGCCAGCAGCTCATACGCAGGCACAGATACGCAGTATTTT. It translates to CASSSYAGTDTQYF.

The chain carries TRBV15 and TRBJ2-7; TRBD1 matches 11 bases. After removal of 0 bases from V and 6 bases from J, the junction contained 4 bases not matched to a gene. Germline V lookup: CDR1 LNHNV, CDR2 YYDKDF (reference sequence). The CDR3 runs 15 residues. The CDR3 loop is CATSREDRGQGEQYF. CDR3 coding DNA: TGTGCCACCAGCAGAGAGGACAGGGGGCAGGGCGAGCAGTACTTC.

This clone showed up just once. The chain joins TRBV7-9 to TRBJ2-1; D unclear. Germline V gene lookup returns CDR1 SEHNR and CDR2 FQNEAQ (reference sequence). The CDR3 runs 13 residues. V was pared by 5 bases and J by 6 bases, with 11 bases between. CDR3 residues: CASSRTNGNEQFF. The CDR3 region has the DNA TGTGCCAGCAGCCGTACAAATGGCAATGAGCAGTTCTTC.

V is TRBV19 and J is TRBJ2-3; D is perhaps TRBD1 or TRBD2 (5 bases each). Looked up from germline, CDR1 is LNHDA and CDR2 is SQIVND (reference sequence). V gave up 5 bases and J gave up 3 bases, with 18 bases separating them. The CDR3 has 16 residues. Written as DNA, the CDR3 is TGTGCCAGTAGTGCATGGACACTCGAGGGGACAGATACGCAGTATTTT. Protein product: CASSAWTLEGTDTQYF.

The chain combines TRBV6-5 with TRBJ2-5, with TRBD2 matching 7 bases. The CDR3 extends over 13 amino acids. CDR1 MNHEY and CDR2 SVGAGI come from the germline V gene. V lost 6 bases, J lost 4 bases, and 5 bases stayed unmatched. CDR3 loop: CASRSSGPETQYF. CDR3 nucleotides: TGTGCCAGCAGATCTAGCGGACCAGAGACCCAGTACTTC.

This clone was detected only once. This same CDR3 is encoded by further DNA sequences in the sample. V is TRBV5-8 and J is TRBJ1-2, with D possibly being TRBD1 (6 bases). The germline V gene encodes CDR1 SGHTS and CDR2 YDEGEE. V lost 0 bases and J lost 6, with 9 bases in between. The CDR3 is made up of 13 amino acids. The CDR3 DNA is TGTGCCAGCAGCTTGGGCAGGGGCGATGGCTACACCTTC. Translated, it gives CASSLGRGDGYTF.

The chain carries TRBV27 and TRBJ1-4; D is unresolved. V was shortened by 7 bases and J by 7 bases, with 16 bases between the two germline ends. The V gene's germline CDR1 is MNHEY and CDR2 SMNVEV (reference sequence). The CDR3 contains 14 residues. CDR3 nucleotides: TGTGCCAGCACGCCCTTGGGAGGAAGTGAAAAACTGTTTTTT. Translated: CASTPLGGSEKLFF.

The chain links TRBV7-9 to TRBJ1-1; D may be TRBD1 (5 bases). Trimming took off 5 bases at V and 4 bases at J, with 17 bases between the two ends. Per the germline V gene, CDR1 is SEHNR and CDR2 is FQNEAQ (reference sequence). CDR3 size: 15 residues. The CDR3: CASSRGLGSGTEAFF. CDR3 coding DNA: TGTGCCAGCAGCCGGGGGTTAGGGTCGGGCACTGAAGCTTTCTTT.

The J gene is TRBJ1-2, the V gene TRBV15, with 9 nucleotides matching TRBD1. This CDR3 is 14 amino acids long. CDR1 is LNHNV, CDR2 YYDKDF, per germline (reference sequence). V lost 4 bases and J lost 7; bases outside the gene matches: 7. CDR3 in DNA: TGTGCCACCAGCAAAGGGGACAGGGTGGGTGGCTACACCTTC. Its protein product is CATSKGDRVGGYTF.

The chain employs TRBV7-8 and TRBJ2-7; 8 bases match TRBD2. Germline assignment: CDR1 SGHVS and CDR2 FQNEAQ. This CDR3 spans 16 amino acids. V lost 5 bases, J lost 5 bases, and 14 bases stayed unmatched. The CDR3 DNA follows: TGTGCCAGCAGCCAAATGGGGGTAGCGGGAAGGGACGAGCAGTACTTC. Amino acid sequence: CASSQMGVAGRDEQYF.